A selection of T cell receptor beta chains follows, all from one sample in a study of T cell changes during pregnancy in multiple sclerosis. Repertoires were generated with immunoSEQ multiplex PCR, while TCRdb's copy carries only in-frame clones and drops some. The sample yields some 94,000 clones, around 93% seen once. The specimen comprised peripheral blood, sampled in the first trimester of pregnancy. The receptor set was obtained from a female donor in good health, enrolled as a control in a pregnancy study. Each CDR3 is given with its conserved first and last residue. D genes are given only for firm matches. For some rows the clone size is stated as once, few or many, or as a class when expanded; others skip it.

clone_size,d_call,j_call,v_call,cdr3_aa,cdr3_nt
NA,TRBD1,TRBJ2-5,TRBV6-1,CASRQGKTQYF,TGTGCCAGTCGACAGGGGAAGACCCAGTACTTC
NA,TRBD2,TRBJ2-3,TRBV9,CASSVAGGADTQYF,TGTGCCAGCAGCGTAGCGGGGGGGGCAGATACGCAGTATTTT
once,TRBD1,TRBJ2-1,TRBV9,CASSDQTGLGSYNEQFF,TGTGCCAGCAGCGACCAGACAGGGTTAGGCTCCTACAATGAGCAGTTCTTC
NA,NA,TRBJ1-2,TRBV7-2,CASSLASRGRNYGYTF,TGTGCCAGCAGCTTAGCGAGCAGGGGACGGAACTATGGCTACACCTTC
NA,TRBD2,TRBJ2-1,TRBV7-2,CASSLISGGAPYNEQFF,TGTGCCAGCAGCTTAATAAGCGGGGGGGCCCCCTACAATGAGCAGTTCTTC
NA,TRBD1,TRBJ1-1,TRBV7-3,CASSLAGGSEAFF,TGTGCCAGCAGCTTGGCAGGGGGCTCCGAAGCTTTCTTT
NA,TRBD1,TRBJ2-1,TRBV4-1,CASSPIKGDRKDNEQFF,TGCGCCAGCAGCCCGATTAAAGGGGACAGGAAAGACAATGAGCAGTTCTTC
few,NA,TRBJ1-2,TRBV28,CASSLSGWGGYTF,TGTGCCAGCAGTTTATCAGGGTGGGGTGGCTACACCTTC
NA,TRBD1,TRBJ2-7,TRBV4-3,CASSQWDRGDEQYF,TGCGCCAGCAGCCAATGGGACAGGGGGGACGAGCAGTACTTC
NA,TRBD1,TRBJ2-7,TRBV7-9,CASSHTGGGYEQYF,TGTGCCAGCAGCCATACAGGGGGCGGCTACGAGCAGTACTTC
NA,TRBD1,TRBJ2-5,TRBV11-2,CASSKDRGETQYF,TGTGCCAGCAGCAAGGACAGGGGAGAGACCCAGTACTTC
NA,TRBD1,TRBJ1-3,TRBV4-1,CASSQDVDRVNTIYF,TGCGCCAGCAGCCAAGATGTCGACAGGGTGAACACCATATATTTT
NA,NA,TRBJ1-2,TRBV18,CASSLSVARPNYGYTF,TGTGCCAGCTCACTTTCGGTCGCTCGCCCTAACTATGGCTACACCTTC
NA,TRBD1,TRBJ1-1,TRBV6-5,CASSYSNRGQTEAFF,TGTGCCAGCAGTTACTCGAACAGGGGGCAGACTGAAGCTTTCTTT
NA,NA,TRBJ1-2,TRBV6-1,CASSDPPEPGYTF,TGTGCCAGCAGTGATCCTCCTGAGCCTGGCTACACCTTC
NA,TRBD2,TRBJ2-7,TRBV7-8,CASSLEVGLVPLEQYF,TGTGCCAGCAGCTTAGAGGTGGGACTAGTCCCCCTCGAGCAGTACTTC
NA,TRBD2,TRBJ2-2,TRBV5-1,CASSRLGSGGADTGELFF,TGCGCCAGCAGCCGCCTTGGAAGCGGGGGGGCCGACACCGGGGAGCTGTTTTTT
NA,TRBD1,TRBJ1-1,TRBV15,CATSRDKGKFPGQGGEAFF,TGTGCCACCAGCAGAGACAAGGGGAAATTTCCGGGACAGGGGGGAGAAGCTTTCTTT
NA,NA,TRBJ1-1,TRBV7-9,CASRIIEEAFF,TGTGCCAGCAGGATTATAGAGGAAGCTTTCTTT
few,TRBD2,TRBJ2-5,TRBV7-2,CASSLSGGARWETQYF,TGTGCCAGCAGCCTTAGCGGGGGGGCTCGATGGGAGACCCAGTACTTC
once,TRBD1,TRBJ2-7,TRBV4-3,CASSQDPGTGGYEQYF,TGCGCCAGCAGCCAAGATCCCGGGACAGGGGGGTACGAGCAGTACTTC
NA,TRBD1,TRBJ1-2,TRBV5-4,CASSAIGTGGSGYTF,TGTGCCAGCAGCGCAATCGGGACAGGGGGCAGTGGCTACACCTTC
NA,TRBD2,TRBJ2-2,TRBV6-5,CASGASGGWAGELFF,TGTGCCAGCGGGGCTAGCGGGGGGTGGGCCGGGGAGCTGTTTTTT
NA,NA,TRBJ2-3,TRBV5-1,CASSLEQLTDTQYF,TGCGCCAGCAGCTTGGAACAGTTAACAGATACGCAGTATTTT
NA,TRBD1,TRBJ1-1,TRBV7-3,CASSLTGTGNTEAFF,TGTGCCAGCAGCTTAACGGGGACAGGAAACACTGAAGCTTTCTTT
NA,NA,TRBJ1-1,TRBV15,CATSADRGGSTEAFF,TGTGCCACCAGCGCCGATAGGGGGGGGAGCACTGAAGCTTTCTTT
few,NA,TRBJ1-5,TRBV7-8,CASAGEWSNQPQHF,TGTGCCAGCGCCGGGGAGTGGAGCAATCAGCCCCAGCATTTT
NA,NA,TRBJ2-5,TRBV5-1,CASTGETQYF,TGCGCCAGCACGGGGGAGACCCAGTACTTC
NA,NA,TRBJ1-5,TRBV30,CAWSPGGYQPQHF,TGTGCCTGGAGTCCGGGGGGTTACCAGCCCCAGCATTTT
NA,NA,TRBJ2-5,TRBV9,CASSPRGDQETQYF,TGTGCCAGCAGCCCCAGGGGGGACCAAGAGACCCAGTACTTC
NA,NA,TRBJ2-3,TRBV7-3,CASSWTASTDTQYF,TGTGCCAGCTCCTGGACAGCTAGCACAGATACGCAGTATTTT
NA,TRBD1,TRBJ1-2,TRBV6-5,CASSYRDRANYGYTF,TGTGCCAGCAGTTACAGGGACAGAGCTAACTATGGCTACACCTTC
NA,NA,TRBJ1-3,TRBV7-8,CASSLMGGVGSGNTIYF,TGTGCCAGCAGCTTAATGGGGGGGGTTGGCTCTGGAAACACCATATATTTT
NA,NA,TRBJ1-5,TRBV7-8,CASSLQGNQPQHF,TGTGCCAGCAGCTTACAGGGCAATCAGCCCCAGCATTTT
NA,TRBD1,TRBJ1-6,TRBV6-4,CASSDSTRGPTNSPLHF,TGTGCCAGCAGTGACTCGACCAGGGGGCCCACAAATTCACCCCTCCACTTT
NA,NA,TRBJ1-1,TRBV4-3,CASSQSGDTEAFF,TGCGCCAGCAGCCAATCGGGTGACACTGAAGCTTTCTTT
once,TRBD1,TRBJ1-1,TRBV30,CAWRGRQGETEAFF,TGTGCCTGGAGAGGAAGACAGGGAGAAACTGAAGCTTTCTTT
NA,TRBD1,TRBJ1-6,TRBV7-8,CASSLRQGYSPLHF,TGTGCCAGCAGCTTAAGACAGGGGTACTCACCCCTCCACTTT
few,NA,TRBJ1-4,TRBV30,CAWSVMGGRRDDEKLFF,TGTGCCTGGAGTGTAATGGGAGGTCGGCGGGACGATGAAAAACTGTTTTTT